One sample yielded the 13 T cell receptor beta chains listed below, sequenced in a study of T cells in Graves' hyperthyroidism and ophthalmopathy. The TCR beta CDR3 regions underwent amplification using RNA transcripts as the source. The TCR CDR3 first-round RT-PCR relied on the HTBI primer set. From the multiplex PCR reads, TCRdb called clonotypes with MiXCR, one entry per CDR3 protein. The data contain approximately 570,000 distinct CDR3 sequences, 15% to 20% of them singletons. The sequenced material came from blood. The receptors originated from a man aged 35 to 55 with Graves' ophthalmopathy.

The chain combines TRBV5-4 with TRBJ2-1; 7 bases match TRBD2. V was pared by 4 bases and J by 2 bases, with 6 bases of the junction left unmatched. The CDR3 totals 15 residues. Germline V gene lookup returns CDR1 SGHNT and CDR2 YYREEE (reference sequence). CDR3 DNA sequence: TGTGCCAGCAGCCTAGGACTAGAAACCTACAATGAGCAGTTCTTC. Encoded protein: CASSLGLETYNEQFF.

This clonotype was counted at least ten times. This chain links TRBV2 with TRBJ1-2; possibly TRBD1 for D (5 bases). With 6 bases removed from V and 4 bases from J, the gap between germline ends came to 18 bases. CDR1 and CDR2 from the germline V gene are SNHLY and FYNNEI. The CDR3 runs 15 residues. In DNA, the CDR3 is TGTGCCAGCAGCCCGGGGGGGGACTTGGTCTATGGCTACACCTTC. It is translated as CASSPGGDLVYGYTF.

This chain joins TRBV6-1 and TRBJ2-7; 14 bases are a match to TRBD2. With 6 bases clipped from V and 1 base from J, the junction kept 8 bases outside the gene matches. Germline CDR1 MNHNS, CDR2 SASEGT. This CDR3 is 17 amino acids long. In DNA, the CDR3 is TGTGCCAGCAGATCGGGACTAGCGGGAGTTGGGTCCTACGAGCAGTACTTC. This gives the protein CASRSGLAGVGSYEQYF.

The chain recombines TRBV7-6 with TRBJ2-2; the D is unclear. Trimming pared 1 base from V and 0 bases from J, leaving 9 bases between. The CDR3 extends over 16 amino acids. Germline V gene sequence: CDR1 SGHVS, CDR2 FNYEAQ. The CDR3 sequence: CASSLGPDANTGELFF. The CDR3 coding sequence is TGTGCCAGCAGCTTAGGACCGGACGCGAACACCGGGGAGCTGTTTTTT. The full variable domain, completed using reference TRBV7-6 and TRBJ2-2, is GAGVSQSPRYKVTKRGQDVALRCDPISGHVSLYWYRQALGQGPEFLTYFNYEAQQDKSGLPNDRFSAERPEGSISTLTIQRTEQRDSAMYRCASSLGPDANTGELFFGEGSRLTVL.

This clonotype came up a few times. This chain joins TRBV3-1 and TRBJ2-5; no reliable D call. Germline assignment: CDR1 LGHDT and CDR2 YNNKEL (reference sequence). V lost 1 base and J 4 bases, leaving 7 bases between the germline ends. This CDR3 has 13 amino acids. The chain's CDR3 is CASSQGHRETQYF. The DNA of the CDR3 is TGTGCCAGCAGCCAAGGTCACAGAGAGACCCAGTACTTC.

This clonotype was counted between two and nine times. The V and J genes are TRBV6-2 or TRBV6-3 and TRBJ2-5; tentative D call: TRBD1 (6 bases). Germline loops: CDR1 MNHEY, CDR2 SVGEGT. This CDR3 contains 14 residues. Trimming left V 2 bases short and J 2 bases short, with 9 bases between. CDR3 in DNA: TGTGCCAGCAGTTACCAGAGGGGGCAAGAGACCCAGTACTTC. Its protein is CASSYQRGQETQYF.

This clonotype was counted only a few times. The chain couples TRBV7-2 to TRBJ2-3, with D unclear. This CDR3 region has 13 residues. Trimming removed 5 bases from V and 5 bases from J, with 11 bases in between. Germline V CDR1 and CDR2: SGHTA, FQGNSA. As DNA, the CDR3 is TGTGCCAGCAGCCCAGAACAGCTAGATACGCAGTATTTT. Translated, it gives CASSPEQLDTQYF.

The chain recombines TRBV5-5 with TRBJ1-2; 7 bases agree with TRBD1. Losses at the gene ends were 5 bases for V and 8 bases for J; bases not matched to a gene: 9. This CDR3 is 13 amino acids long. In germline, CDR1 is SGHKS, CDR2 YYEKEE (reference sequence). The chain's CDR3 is CASSIDRVVGYTF. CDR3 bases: TGTGCCAGCAGTATCGACAGGGTCGTCGGCTACACCTTC.

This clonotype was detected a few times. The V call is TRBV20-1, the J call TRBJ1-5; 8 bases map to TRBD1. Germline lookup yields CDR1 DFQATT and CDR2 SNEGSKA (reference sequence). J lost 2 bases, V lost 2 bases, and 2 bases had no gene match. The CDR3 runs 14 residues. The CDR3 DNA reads TGCAGTGCTAGATCAGGGGGCGGCAATCAGCCCCAGCATTTT. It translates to CSARSGGGNQPQHF.

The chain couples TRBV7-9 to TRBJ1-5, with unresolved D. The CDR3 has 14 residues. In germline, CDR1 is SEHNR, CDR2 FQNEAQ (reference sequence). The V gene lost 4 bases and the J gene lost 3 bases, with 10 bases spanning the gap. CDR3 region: CASSSQADNQPQHF. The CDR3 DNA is TGTGCCAGCAGCTCTCAGGCCGACAATCAGCCCCAGCATTTT.

The CDR3, as DNA: TGTGCCAGCAGCTTAGTCCCCGGGACTGAAGCTTTCTTT. Residues: CASSLVPGTEAFF. The rearrangement joins TRBV7-2 to TRBJ1-1; D unclear. The germline V gene has CDR1 SGHTA and CDR2 FQGNSA. The CDR3 is 13 amino acids. The germline V and J ends were trimmed by 1 base and 5 bases, with 8 bases remaining between them.

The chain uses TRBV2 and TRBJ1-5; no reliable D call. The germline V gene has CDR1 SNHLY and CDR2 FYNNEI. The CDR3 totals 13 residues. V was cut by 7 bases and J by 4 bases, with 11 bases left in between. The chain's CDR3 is CASTSYGNQPQHF. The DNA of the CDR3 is TGTGCCAGCACTTCCTACGGGAATCAGCCCCAGCATTTT.

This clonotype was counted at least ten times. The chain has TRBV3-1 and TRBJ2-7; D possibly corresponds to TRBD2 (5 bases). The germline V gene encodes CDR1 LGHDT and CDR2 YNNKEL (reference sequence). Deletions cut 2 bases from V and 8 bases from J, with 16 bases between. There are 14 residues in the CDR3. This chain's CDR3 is CASSQIDGGAQQYF. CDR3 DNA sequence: TGTGCCAGCAGCCAAATAGATGGAGGCGCTCAGCAGTACTTC.